A selection of T cell receptor beta chains follows, all from one sample in a study of long-term antiretroviral therapy in people with HIV. Clones were sequenced by immunoSEQ multiplex PCR, and TCRdb holds only the in-frame ones, with some missing. The sample shows under 25,000 clones, more than 80% of them seen only once. Sequenced here: unsorted PBMCs, sampled 7.6 years after starting antiretroviral therapy. Receptor source: a woman aged 35 to 49 with HIV. The conserved cysteine and the conserved F or W are not part of the CDR3 here. D genes are given only for firm matches.

TRBD1	TRBV7-9	ASSPWDRGTDTQY
-	TRBV4-2	ASSQELQGYGYT
-	TRBV19	ASSNTRPNYGYT
-	TRBV2	ASSEAGNNEQF
TRBD1	TRBV4-1	ASSQGTGQGWQTQY
-	TRBV13	ASRLGAGRSSYNSPLH
TRBD2	TRBV7-7	ASSPGLVDNEQF
TRBD1	TRBV4-3	ASSQGGQGTTDTQY
-	TRBV19	ASRPGEAEWNYGYT
-	TRBV2	ASRESRDSYNEQF
TRBD1	TRBV29-1	SVVGGITDTQY
-	TRBV6-6	ASSYAASGSEQY
-	TRBV6-6	ASSGNDGDTQY
-	TRBV5-6	ASSINRAGAYGYT
-	TRBV6-1	ASRMLTPGYT
-	TRBV6-6	ASSYLANSNQPQH
TRBD2	TRBV7-3	ASSRGLAEQETQY
-	TRBV19	ASSLQGPGADTQY
-	TRBV20-1	SASFSNEQF
TRBD2	TRBV5-1	ASSSRLAGGREQF
-	TRBV9	ASSVGGLTGEQY
TRBD1	TRBV2	ASRGTGGSYEQY
-	TRBV5-6	ASSPAGHLGQY
-	TRBV30	AWSSLGPTDTQY
-	TRBV6-5	ASSYQAASNYGYT
-	TRBV6-1	ASSVHQYNNEQF
TRBD2	TRBV9	ASSPELAGGTDTQY
TRBD1	TRBV4-3	ASSQDRTGVYEQY
TRBD2	TRBV2	ASSEAELAGSYEQY
-	TRBV19	ASSIPWQGDNYGYT
TRBD1	TRBV9	ASSVALGDSSRKNTIY
TRBD1	TRBV30	AWQGALVHYGYT
TRBD1	TRBV11-2	ASSLRAGGTGELF
-	TRBV7-9	ASSLMGLNQPQH
-	TRBV19	ASSLLIGGRPGELF
-	TRBV7-2	ASSLVGDQPQH
-	TRBV28	ASSLAPTNEKLF
-	TRBV7-8	ASSLARGSEPQH
TRBD1	TRBV15	ATSRARDSSNQPQH